These 19 T cell receptor beta chains originate from one sample sequenced in a study of graft-versus-host responses after intestinal transplantation. Generated by immunoSEQ multiplex PCR, the TCRdb table keeps only in-frame clones and is missing some. This table has some 9,800 clones, approximately 30% appearing once. Source: alloreactive CD4+ T cells from a mixed lymphocyte reaction culture, taken before transplantation. Stated subset: CFSE-low proliferating T cells sorted from roughly 6-day pre-transplant mixed lymphocyte reaction (GvH or HvG direction). The receptor set was obtained from a human patient who was an organ donor for intestinal transplantation.

In DNA, the CDR3 is TGTGCCAGCTCACCAACTTCAGGGGAACTGTTTTTT. This codes for CASSPTSGELFF. The chain recombines TRBV18 with TRBJ1-4; perhaps TRBD1 as D (6 bases). This CDR3 region has 12 residues. The germline V and J ends were trimmed by 2 bases and 12 bases, with 10 bases remaining between them. Germline assignment: CDR1 KGHSH and CDR2 LQKENI.

This clone was recorded a few times. The chain uses TRBV5-6 and TRBJ1-1; weak D call: TRBD1 (5 bases). CDR3 length: 16 residues. Germline loops: CDR1 SGHDT, CDR2 YYEEEE. V was pared by 0 bases and J by 6 bases, with 18 bases between. The CDR3 DNA follows: TGTGCCAGCAGCTTGGACCGCCCAGGGCCGTCGGCTGAAGCTTTCTTT. It is translated as CASSLDRPGPSAEAFF.

This clone was counted between two and nine times. The chain couples TRBV4-1 to TRBJ1-2; D is undetermined. Between the trimmed V and J ends, which lost 0 bases and 4 bases, there was a span of 9 bases. CDR3 size: 14 residues. CDR1 MGHRA and CDR2 YSYEKL come from the germline V gene. In DNA form, the CDR3 reads TGCGCCAGCAGCCAAGACGCGGTTTTCTATGGCTACACCTTC. It translates to CASSQDAVFYGYTF.

The chain has TRBV11-2 and TRBJ1-1, with no clear D. Germline V gene sequence: CDR1 SGHAT, CDR2 FQNNGV. This CDR3 region has 15 residues. Trimming took 5 bases from V and 7 from J, leaving 20 bases between them. The CDR3 loop reads CASSLGRAEWGEAFF. In DNA form, the CDR3 reads TGTGCCAGCAGCCTAGGACGGGCGGAGTGGGGTGAAGCTTTCTTT.

In its sample, this clone was seen once. The DNA of the CDR3 is TGTGCCAGCAGCGTAACTAGTGGAAACATTCAGTACTTC. Translation gives CASSVTSGNIQYF. The chain combines TRBV6-1 with TRBJ2-4; D may be TRBD2 (5 bases). Germline V gives CDR1 MNHNS, CDR2 SASEGT. The CDR3 runs 13 residues. Trimming removed 6 bases at V and 6 bases at J, with 12 bases between.

This clone was detected only a few times. V gene TRBV18 combines with J gene TRBJ2-1, with D perhaps matching TRBD2 (6 bases). V was clipped by 1 base and J by 5 bases, with 12 bases between them. Looked up from germline, CDR1 is KGHSH and CDR2 is LQKENI. The CDR3 has 15 residues. In DNA form, the CDR3 reads TGTGCCAGCTCACCACAGGTAGCGGTCAACAATGAGCAGTTCTTC. It codes for CASSPQVAVNNEQFF.

The sample holds a few counts of this clone. As DNA, the CDR3 is TGTGCCAGCAGCGCGGGGGGCGGCTCCTACGAGCAGTACTTC. It is translated as CASSAGGGSYEQYF. This chain links TRBV5-7 with TRBJ2-7; 8 positions match TRBD2. TRBV5-7 is recorded as an ORF, its role being uncertain. V trimming: 4 bases; J trimming: 0 bases; junction bases outside the gene matches: 3. The length of the CDR3 is 14 residues.

The chain joins TRBV30 to TRBJ1-1, with a possible D match to TRBD1 (6 bases). V gave up 8 bases and J gave up 4 bases, with 20 bases separating them. CDR1 and CDR2 from the germline V gene are GTSNPN and SVGIG (reference sequence). This CDR3 is built from 14 residues. The CDR3 DNA follows: TGTGCCCGAGGGGGAGGGTTGGGGGCCACTGAAGCTTTCTTT. It codes for CARGGGLGATEAFF.

This clone was seen only a few times. The rearrangement links TRBV5-4 to TRBJ2-7; 12 bases agree with TRBD2. CDR3 length: 17 residues. The V gene end was trimmed by 4 bases and the J gene end by 4 bases; junction bases not matched to a gene: 12. Per germline, CDR1 SGHNT and CDR2 YYREEE (reference sequence). CDR3 residues: CASSQAASGGAGYEQYF. For the CDR3, the DNA is TGTGCCAGCAGCCAAGCAGCTAGCGGGGGGGCCGGATACGAGCAGTACTTC.

The chain combines TRBV6-1 with TRBJ2-5, with TRBD2 matching 11 bases. The CDR3 consists of 16 residues. Germline CDR1 is MNHNS and CDR2 is SASEGT. The V segment lost 2 bases and the J segment 2 bases; nucleotides outside the gene matches: 4. This CDR3 is CASSEPLAGGQETQYF. The CDR3 nucleotides read TGTGCCAGCAGTGAACCCCTAGCGGGGGGACAAGAGACCCAGTACTTC.

This clone was picked up a small number of times. V is TRBV11-1 and J is TRBJ2-5, with a tentative D call TRBD2 (6 bases). The CDR3 consists of 13 residues. Looked up from germline, CDR1 is SGHAT and CDR2 is FQDESV (reference sequence). V dropped 5 bases and J dropped 2 bases, with 9 bases sitting between them. CDR3 DNA sequence: TGTGCCAGCAGCGTGGGACTGCAAGAGACCCAGTACTTC. Its protein is CASSVGLQETQYF.

The V gene is TRBV28, the J gene TRBJ1-2; D is undetermined. This CDR3 spans 10 amino acids. Between the trimmed V and J ends, which lost 6 bases and 13 bases, there was a span of 12 bases. The germline V gene has CDR1 MDHEN and CDR2 SYDVKM. The CDR3 nucleotides read TGTGCCAGCAGGGGTGGGGTCTGCACCTTC. Encoded protein: CASRGGVCTF.

Sample share makes this clone medium-sized. The J gene is TRBJ2-7, the V gene TRBV28, with D uncertain. The CDR3 is made up of 13 amino acids. With 6 bases removed from V and 2 bases from J, the gap between germline ends came to 11 bases. CDR1 is MDHEN, CDR2 SYDVKM, per germline. In nucleotides, the CDR3 is TGTGCCAGCAGGCGCCTCAGCCCCTACGAGCAGTACTTC. Its translation is CASRRLSPYEQYF.

The sample holds a few counts of this clone. This rearrangement joins TRBV6-4 to TRBJ1-1, with D uncertain. Germline CDR1 MRHNA, CDR2 SNTAGT. Trimming removed 0 bases at V and 1 base at J, with 3 bases between. The CDR3 consists of 13 residues. CDR3 amino acids: CASSDSQNTEAFF. In DNA, the CDR3 is TGTGCCAGCAGTGACTCACAGAACACTGAAGCTTTCTTT.

This clone is categorized as medium-sized. The V and J genes are TRBV11-3 and TRBJ2-2; 15 positions match TRBD2. The V gene end was trimmed by 4 bases and the J gene end by 1 base; junction bases not matched to a gene: 4. Per the germline V gene, CDR1 is SGHNT and CDR2 is YENEEA. This CDR3 comprises 18 residues. CDR3 in DNA: TGTGCCAGCAGCTATGGACTAGCGGGGGGGCGGAACACCGGGGAGCTGTTTTTT. Protein sequence: CASSYGLAGGRNTGELFF.

The sample holds a few counts of this clone. The genes are TRBV27 and TRBJ2-1; D gene unclear. This CDR3 has 15 amino acids. Trimming pared 1 base from V and 0 bases from J, leaving 7 bases between. Germline CDR1 is MNHEY and CDR2 is SMNVEV (reference sequence). The DNA of the CDR3 is TGTGCCAGCAGTTTATATCCCCCCTCCTACAATGAGCAGTTCTTC. This codes for CASSLYPPSYNEQFF.

The chain carries TRBV7-9 and TRBJ1-5, with D possibly being TRBD1 (5 bases). The V gene's germline CDR1 is SEHNR and CDR2 FQNEAQ (reference sequence). The CDR3 length is 12 residues. Trimming pared 1 base from V and 7 bases from J, leaving 5 bases between. CDR3 nucleotide sequence: TGTGCCAGCAGCTTAGGGGGCCAGCCCCAGCATTTT. This codes for CASSLGGQPQHF.

This clone appeared a few times. The chain recombines TRBV9 with TRBJ2-3; TRBD2 matches 8 bases. CDR3 length: 19 residues. Germline CDR1 is SGDLS and CDR2 is YYNGEE. Trimming cost V 4 bases and J 1 base; bases outside gene matches: 17. In DNA form, the CDR3 reads TGTGCCAGCAGCACCCGTAGTGGACCCAGCGGGGGTGGCACAGATACGCAGTATTTT. This sequence encodes CASSTRSGPSGGGTDTQYF.

Comment on this clone: Being one base from a much bigger clone, this may be a read error. V gene TRBV7-9 combines with J gene TRBJ2-5; 10 bases agree with TRBD1. The V segment lost 5 bases and the J segment 2 bases; nucleotides outside the gene matches: 11. The CDR3 contains 17 residues. The germline V gene encodes CDR1 SEHNR and CDR2 FQNEAQ (reference sequence). The CDR3 loop is CASSPRTGTGDQETQYF. CDR3 DNA sequence: TGTGCCAGCAGCCCCCGTACGGGGACAGGGGATCAAGAGACCCAGTACTTC. Full variable domain (remainder filled in from reference TRBV7-9 and TRBJ2-5): DTGVSQNPRHKITKRGQNVTFRCDPISEHNRLYWYRQTLGQGPEFLTYFQNEAQLEKSRLLSDRFSAERPKGSFSTLEIQRTEQGDSAMYLCASSPRTGTGDQETQYFGPGTRLLVL.